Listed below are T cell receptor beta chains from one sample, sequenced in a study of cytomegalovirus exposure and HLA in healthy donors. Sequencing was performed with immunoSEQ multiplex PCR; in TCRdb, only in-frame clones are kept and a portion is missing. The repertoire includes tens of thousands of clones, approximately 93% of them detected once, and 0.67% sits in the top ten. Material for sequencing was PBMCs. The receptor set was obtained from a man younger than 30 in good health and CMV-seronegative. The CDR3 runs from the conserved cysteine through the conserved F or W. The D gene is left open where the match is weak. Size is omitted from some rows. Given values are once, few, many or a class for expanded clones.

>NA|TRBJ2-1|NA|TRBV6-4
CASSDSGLGNEQFF
TGTGCCAGCAGTGACTCGGGGCTGGGGAATGAGCAGTTCTTC
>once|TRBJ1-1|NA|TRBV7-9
CASSLVSGVLGEAFF
TGTGCCAGCAGCTTAGTATCCGGGGTCCTCGGTGAAGCTTTCTTT
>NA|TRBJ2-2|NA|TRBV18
CASSPPPTTGELFF
TGTGCCAGCTCACCACCTCCAACTACCGGGGAGCTGTTTTTT
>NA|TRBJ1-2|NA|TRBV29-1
CSVESRLSEASGYTF
TGCAGCGTTGAAAGTAGGTTGTCCGAGGCGTCTGGCTACACCTTC
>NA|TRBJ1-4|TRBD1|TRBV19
CASSTPGGEDEKLFF
TGTGCCAGTAGTACCCCAGGGGGCGAGGATGAAAAACTGTTTTTT
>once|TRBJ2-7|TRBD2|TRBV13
CASSLRGSRYEQYF
TGTGCCAGCAGTCTTCGCGGGAGTAGGTACGAGCAGTACTTC
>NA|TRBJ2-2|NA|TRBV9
CASHTGSTGELFF
TGTGCCAGCCACACGGGGAGCACCGGGGAGCTGTTTTTT
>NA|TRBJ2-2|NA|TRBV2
CASSSRLLSGELFF
TGTGCCAGCAGTTCCCGACTTTTATCTGGGGAGCTGTTTTTT
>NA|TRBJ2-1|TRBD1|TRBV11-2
CASSTGQGEYNEQFF
TGTGCCAGCAGCACCGGACAGGGGGAATACAATGAGCAGTTCTTC
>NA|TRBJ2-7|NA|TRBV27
CASSKTDSSYEQYF
TGTGCCAGCAGTAAGACCGACAGCTCCTACGAGCAGTACTTC
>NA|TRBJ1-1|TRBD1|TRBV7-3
CASSLKYRGLSTEAFF
TGTGCCAGCAGCTTAAAATACAGGGGGCTAAGTACTGAAGCTTTCTTT
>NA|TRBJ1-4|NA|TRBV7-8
CASSYQFTTNEKLFF
TGTGCCAGCAGCTACCAGTTTACAACTAATGAAAAACTGTTTTTT
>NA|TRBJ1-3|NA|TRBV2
CASTTDTGNTIYF
TGTGCCAGCACGACAGATACTGGAAACACCATATATTTT
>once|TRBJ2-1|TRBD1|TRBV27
CASSVGTGSYNEQFF
TGTGCCAGCAGCGTCGGGACAGGTTCCTACAATGAGCAGTTCTTC
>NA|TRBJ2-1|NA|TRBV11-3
CASSGSNEQFF
TGTGCCAGCAGCGGCTCCAATGAGCAGTTCTTC
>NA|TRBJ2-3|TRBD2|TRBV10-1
CASSGLLAGSTDTQYF
TGCGCCAGCAGTGGTTTGCTAGCGGGGAGCACAGATACGCAGTATTTT
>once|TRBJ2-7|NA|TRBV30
CAWSRENSYEQYF
TGTGCCTGGAGCAGGGAAAACTCCTACGAGCAGTACTTC
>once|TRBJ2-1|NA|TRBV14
CASSQEWAREQFF
TGTGCCAGCAGCCAAGAATGGGCTCGTGAGCAGTTCTTC
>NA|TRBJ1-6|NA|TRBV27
CASSLGGKSPLHF
TGTGCCAGCAGTTTAGGGGGGAAATCACCCCTCCACTTT
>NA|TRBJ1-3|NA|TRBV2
CASRGQTGNTIYF
TGTGCCAGCAGAGGACAGACTGGAAACACCATATATTTT
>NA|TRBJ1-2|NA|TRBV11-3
CASSKLTGGLNYGYTF
TGTGCCAGCAGCAAGCTGACAGGCGGCCTTAACTATGGCTACACCTTC
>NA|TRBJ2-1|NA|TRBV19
CATILPGNEQFF
TGTGCCACCATCTTACCGGGGAATGAGCAGTTCTTC
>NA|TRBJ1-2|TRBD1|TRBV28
CASSPDRVYGYTF
TGTGCCAGCAGTCCAGACAGGGTCTATGGCTACACCTTC
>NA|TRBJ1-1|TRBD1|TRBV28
CASRTGIYREAFF
TGTGCCAGCAGGACAGGGATATATAGAGAAGCTTTCTTT
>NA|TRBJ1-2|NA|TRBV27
CATRVFYGYTF
TGTGCCACCCGGGTCTTCTATGGCTACACCTTC
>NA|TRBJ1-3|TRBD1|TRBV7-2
CASSSTGGRYTIYF
TGTGCCAGCAGCTCCACAGGGGGCCGGTACACCATATATTTT
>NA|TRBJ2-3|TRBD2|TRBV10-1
CASSGTSGESTDTQYF
TGCGCCAGCAGCGGGACTAGCGGGGAGAGCACAGATACGCAGTATTTT
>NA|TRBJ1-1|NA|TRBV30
CAWARVTEAFF
TGTGCCTGGGCCAGGGTAACTGAAGCTTTCTTT
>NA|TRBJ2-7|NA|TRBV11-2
CASSLGGERPFYEQYF
TGTGCCAGCAGCTTAGGGGGAGAGCGGCCCTTCTACGAGCAGTACTTC
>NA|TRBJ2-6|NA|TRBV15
CATSRDNAAGANVLTF
TGTGCCACCAGCAGAGATAACGCGGCTGGGGCCAACGTCCTGACTTTC
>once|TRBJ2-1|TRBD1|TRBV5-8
CASRPDRGQGSYNEQFF
TGTGCCAGCAGACCCGACAGGGGGCAAGGGTCCTACAATGAGCAGTTCTTC
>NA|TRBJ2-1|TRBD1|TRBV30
CAWTLTGDHEQFF
TGTGCCTGGACCCTGACAGGGGACCATGAGCAGTTCTTC
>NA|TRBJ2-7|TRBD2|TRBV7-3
CASSLRGLASSEQYF
TGTGCCAGCAGCTTAAGGGGACTAGCGAGTTCCGAGCAGTACTTC
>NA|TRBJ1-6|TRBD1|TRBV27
CASSWLRDSLSPLHF
TGTGCCAGCAGTTGGCTACGGGACAGCCTTTCACCCCTCCACTTT
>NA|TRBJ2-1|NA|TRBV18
CASSPFGLRDNNEQFF
TGTGCCAGCTCACCATTCGGACTAAGGGATAACAATGAGCAGTTCTTC
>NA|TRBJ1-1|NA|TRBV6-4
CASSEVYRGSEAFF
TGTGCCAGCAGTGAAGTTTATCGAGGATCTGAAGCTTTCTTT